This T cell receptor (beta chain) stems from a study of blood T cell repertoires in COVID-19. Authors' analysis steps: Cell counts per sample came from amplifying reference gene primers. Generated by immunoSEQ multiplex PCR, the TCRdb table keeps only in-frame clones and is missing some. V and J calls and clone size come straight from that table; D and trimming were deduced from the DNA. The data contain some 150,000 clones, roughly nine tenths of them seen just once; the ten biggest clones take up 2% to 3%. Germline values: CDR1 SGHTA, CDR2 FQGNSA. This CDR3 comprises 15 residues. Trimming shortened V by 2 bases and J by 2 bases, and 13 bases separated the two germline ends.

V and J are TRBV7-2 and TRBJ2-7; TRBD1 is a possible D gene (6 bases). This clonotype was obtained from a woman in her sixties or seventies with acute or convalescent COVID-19. Input material: peripheral blood. The CDR3 region is CASSLRQESTYEQYF. The CDR3 DNA reads as TGTGCCAGCAGCTTAAGACAGGAATCCACCTACGAGCAGTACTTC. Looking up the rest from reference TRBV7-2 and TRBJ2-7 gives the full variable domain: GAGVSQSPSNKVTEKGKDVELRCDPISGHTALYWYRQSLGQGLEFLIYFQGNSAPDKSGLPSDRFSAERTGGSVSTLTIQRTQQEDSAVYLCASSLRQESTYEQYFGPGTRLTVT.